This entry lists 20 T cell receptor beta chains sequenced from one sample in a study of identical twins (dated by TCRdb to 2016 to 2017). Library method: 5' RACE. These reads were obtained on an Illumina HiSeq 2000. TCRdb ran its own pipeline on the public reads, namely fastp trimming at Q25 and MiXCR clone calling, and kept in-frame beta chains. Identical CDR3 protein sequences are pooled into one entry, listed with their most common genes and DNA. The sample records fewer than 550,000 distinct CDR3 sequences, about 16% of which are singletons. The ten largest clones capture more than 0.4% of the sample. These data also formed part of another study, on yellow fever vaccine responses in identical twins.

What was sequenced was CD4+ T cells sorted from blood. These receptors were obtained from a young woman in good health.

The genes are TRBV25-1 and TRBJ2-3, with D perhaps TRBD1 (6 bases). CDR3 length: 15 residues. CDR1 and CDR2 (germline): MGHDK, SYGVNS. V lost 1 base and J lost 2, with 10 bases in between. The CDR3 nucleotides are TGTGCCAGCAGTGAATTAAACAGGGCCACAGATACGCAGTATTTT. It is translated as CASSELNRATDTQYF.

V is TRBV9 and J is TRBJ2-1, with 9 bases matching TRBD2. Per germline, CDR1 SGDLS and CDR2 YYNGEE. The V and J ends lost 2 bases and 9 bases, in that order; junction bases with no gene match: 12. The CDR3 covers 16 residues. DNA of the CDR3: TGTGCCAGCAGCGTCTCCACCGGGACTAGCTACGCTGAGCAGTTCTTC. This sequence encodes CASSVSTGTSYAEQFF.

The chain employs TRBV10-3 and TRBJ2-5, with unresolved D. V was cut by 4 bases and J by 5 bases, with 8 bases left in between. Looked up from germline, CDR1 is ENHRY and CDR2 is SYGVKD. The CDR3 contains 12 residues. CDR3 in DNA: TGTGCCATCAGTGGTTCGGGCGAGACCCAGTACTTC. It translates to CAISGSGETQYF.

This clonotype was counted a few times. The rearrangement joins TRBV5-5 to TRBJ1-1; weak D call: TRBD1 (6 bases). Germline CDR1 reads SGHKS; CDR2 reads YYEKEE (reference sequence). The CDR3 has 12 amino acids. Trimming removed 4 bases at V and 11 bases at J, with 15 bases between. CDR3 DNA: TGTGCCAGCAGCCTAGGAACAGGGAAGGCTTTCTTT. Protein sequence: CASSLGTGKAFF.

This clonotype was observed a few times. At one end, the junction sequence differs from germline, possibly due to a read error. V gene TRBV10-3 combines with J gene TRBJ1-1; 7 bases agree with TRBD1. Looked up from germline, CDR1 is ENHRY and CDR2 is SYGVKD. The CDR3 sequence is 15 residues long. In DNA form, the CDR3 reads TGTGCCATCGGTGACAGGGTAAGAGAATTCACTGAAGCTTTCTTT. Encoded protein: CAIGDRVREFTEAFF.

This clonotype has a handful of counts. This chain connects TRBV5-1 to TRBJ2-4; D gene ambiguous. Looked up from germline, CDR1 is SGHRS and CDR2 is YFSETQ. The CDR3 totals 15 residues. V dropped 0 bases and J dropped 5 bases, with 12 bases sitting between them. CDR3 region: CASSLADRAQNIQYF. The CDR3 nucleotides are TGCGCCAGCAGCTTGGCCGACCGGGCACAAAACATTCAGTACTTC.

This sequence joins TRBV10-3 and TRBJ2-7; 10 bases agree with TRBD1. The junction had 10 bases not matched to a gene; V was cut back by 7 bases and J by 4 bases. Germline V gives CDR1 ENHRY, CDR2 SYGVKD. This CDR3 has 15 amino acids. The CDR3 DNA sequence: TGTGCCATCAACCCTCAAAAGGGACAGGGGTACGAGCAGTACTTC. Its protein is CAINPQKGQGYEQYF.

This clonotype was counted between two and nine times. This chain connects TRBV27 to TRBJ1-2, with D unclear. Trimming shortened V by 3 bases and J by 6 bases, and 11 bases separated the two germline ends. The CDR3 runs to 13 residues. Germline V gene data show CDR1 as MNHEY and CDR2 as SMNVEV (reference sequence). The CDR3 bases are TGTGCCAGCAGTTTTAATTTGGGAAATGGCTACACCTTC. This sequence encodes CASSFNLGNGYTF.

In DNA form, the CDR3 reads TGTGCCAGCACCGGGACTAGCGGGTCCTTGGAGTACTTC. Its protein is CASTGTSGSLEYF. The V and J genes are TRBV25-1 and TRBJ2-7; 12 bases align to TRBD2. The V segment lost 7 bases and the J segment 11 bases; nucleotides outside the gene matches: 9. Germline V gene data show CDR1 as MGHDK and CDR2 as SYGVNS. The CDR3 length is 13 residues.

This clonotype was detected only a few times. The chain is built from TRBV5-5 and TRBJ1-2; D is perhaps TRBD1 (6 bases). CDR3 length equals 13 residues. Between the trimmed V and J ends, which lost 4 bases and 3 bases, there was a span of 10 bases. Germline CDR1 reads SGHKS; CDR2 reads YYEKEE (reference sequence). The CDR3 DNA reads TGTGCCAGCAGCGCGGGACAAGACTATGGCTACACCTTC. Translated, it gives CASSAGQDYGYTF.

This clonotype was picked up a small number of times. This chain links TRBV28 with TRBJ2-3; D is uncertain. CDR3 length: 12 residues. Trimming cost V 7 bases and J 8 bases, with 13 bases left between them. Germline lookup yields CDR1 MDHEN and CDR2 SYDVKM. CDR3 nucleotides: TGTGCCAGCAACCTCGTCGGAGCTACGCAGTATTTT. Its protein product is CASNLVGATQYF.

The table lists this clonotype with a few counts. The V gene is TRBV20-1, the J gene TRBJ2-3; D ambiguous. The ends were cut back, 6 bases at V and 0 bases at J, with 25 bases in the middle. Per germline, CDR1 DFQATT and CDR2 SNEGSKA (reference sequence). This CDR3 comprises 18 residues. CDR3 sequence (DNA): TGCAGTGCCCACAACCGACGGATTCGTATCTCTAGCACAGATACGCAGTATTTT. Amino acids: CSAHNRRIRISSTDTQYF.

Turning to this clonotype: The junction shows a germline mismatch at one end, possibly a read error. The chain has TRBV5-1 and TRBJ2-5; D gene unclear. The CDR3 has 14 amino acids. CDR1 and CDR2 (germline): SGHRS, YFSETQ. CDR3 nucleotide sequence: TGCGCCAGCAGCTTCGGCCAGGTCCAAGAGGCCCAGTACTTC. It translates to CASSFGQVQEAQYF.

The chain couples TRBV5-1 to TRBJ2-1; TRBD2 matches 10 bases. The V gene's germline CDR1 is SGHRS and CDR2 YFSETQ. The J segment lost 3 bases and the V segment lost 1 base, leaving 13 bases of the junction unmatched. The CDR3 contains 19 residues. CDR3 sequence (DNA): TGCGCCAGCAGCTTGCTTTTTTCCGGGACTAGCGCCGTCTACAATGAGCAGTTCTTC. Encoded protein: CASSLLFSGTSAVYNEQFF.

This clonotype was seen a single time. The chain recombines TRBV20-1 with TRBJ2-3; tentatively, D is TRBD1 (6 bases). The CDR3 extends over 16 amino acids. V lost 5 bases, J lost 3 bases, and 21 bases lay in between. The V gene's germline CDR1 is DFQATT and CDR2 SNEGSKA (reference sequence). The CDR3 here is CSAPILGERGTDTQYF. CDR3 nucleotides: TGCAGTGCTCCCATTCTCGGGGAAAGGGGGACAGATACGCAGTATTTT.

This clonotype was seen more than once but under ten times. Here the CDR3 reads CASSQGRTTYNEQFF. The CDR3 DNA reads TGTGCCAGCAGCCAAGGACGGACAACCTACAATGAGCAGTTCTTC. This chain links TRBV3-1 with TRBJ2-1; D is possibly TRBD1 (5 bases). Germline V gene lookup returns CDR1 LGHDT and CDR2 YNNKEL (reference sequence). The CDR3 is 15 residues long. V dropped 1 base and J dropped 2 bases, with 9 bases sitting between them.

The sample holds a few counts of this clonotype. The rearrangement joins TRBV27 to TRBJ2-5; D gene unclear. Trimming took off 0 bases at V and 1 base at J, with 12 bases between the two ends. Germline loops: CDR1 MNHEY, CDR2 SMNVEV (reference sequence). CDR3 length equals 16 residues. The CDR3 DNA follows: TGTGCCAGCAGTTTATCGGGTCGGGCTCCCCAAGAGACCCAGTACTTC. Amino acids: CASSLSGRAPQETQYF.

This clonotype was observed a handful of times. The rearrangement joins TRBV5-1 to TRBJ2-6; D call uncertain. Germline-derived CDR1 and CDR2 are SGHRS and YFSETQ. The CDR3 runs 15 residues. The germline V and J ends were trimmed by 0 bases and 4 bases, with 8 bases remaining between them. CDR3 residues: CASSLVATGANVLTF. DNA of the CDR3: TGCGCCAGCAGCTTGGTGGCAACCGGGGCCAACGTCCTGACTTTC.

The rearrangement links TRBV6-5 to TRBJ2-5, with a tentative D call TRBD1 (5 bases). Germline assignment: CDR1 MNHEY and CDR2 SVGAGI. This CDR3 region has 17 residues. Deletions cut 1 base from V and 5 bases from J, with 20 bases between. The CDR3 DNA reads TGTGCCAGCAGTTACTTCCCAGTATCAGGGTTCTCTGAGACCCAGTACTTC. Its translation is CASSYFPVSGFSETQYF.

The chain couples TRBV5-1 to TRBJ1-1, with 9 bases lining up with TRBD1. This CDR3 spans 16 amino acids. Per germline, CDR1 SGHRS and CDR2 YFSETQ. V was clipped by 2 bases and J by 4 bases; unmatched bases: 9. The CDR3 region has the DNA TGCGCCAGCAGCTTAGGGACAGGGTCTTTTTCCACTGAAGCTTTCTTT. Translated, it gives CASSLGTGSFSTEAFF.